These T cell receptor beta chains were read from a single sample in a study of cytomegalovirus exposure and HLA in healthy donors. Profiled with immunoSEQ multiplex PCR; TCRdb holds only in-frame clones, not every one. The profile shows approximately 160,000 clones, 60% to 85% of them singletons. Sequencing used PBMCs. The receptors derive from a woman aged 40 to 50 in good health and CMV-seropositive. Each CDR3 is given with its conserved first and last residue. D genes are given only for firm matches.

>-|TRBJ1-1|TRBV20-1
CSAPSGTEAFF
>TRBD1|TRBJ1-2|TRBV7-9
CASSTPGQEGRGYTF
>-|TRBJ1-4|TRBV5-1
CASSPILQGEKLFF
>-|TRBJ2-3|TRBV5-1
CASSPAGGSTDTQYF
>-|TRBJ1-6|TRBV2
CASSDMAGVSPLHF
>-|TRBJ2-7|TRBV6-1
CASSDPDKNEQYF
>TRBD1|TRBJ2-1|TRBV7-9
CASSLGQGYFNEQFF
>TRBD1|TRBJ1-1|TRBV29-1
CSAHDRGRGEAFF
>-|TRBJ1-6|TRBV5-5
CASSLQTLDITLHF
>TRBD1|TRBJ1-5|TRBV19
CASSGQSNQPQHF
>TRBD1|TRBJ1-2|TRBV19
CASSPSTGDYGYTF
>-|TRBJ2-2|TRBV19
CASSIELATGELFF
>-|TRBJ1-2|TRBV2
CASMDSLAAYTF
>-|TRBJ1-2|TRBV28
CASRPHRVLYGYTF
>-|TRBJ1-1|TRBV7-3
CASGAASNTEAFF
>-|TRBJ1-1|TRBV4-1
CASSYQGQGTEAFF
>-|TRBJ2-2|TRBV25-1
CASRKDGGSTGELFF
>-|TRBJ2-1|TRBV2
CASSSDRSSYNEQFF
>-|TRBJ2-5|TRBV7-8
CASTLQWSQETQYF
>TRBD1|TRBJ1-4|TRBV5-1
CASRPTGVNEKLFF
>TRBD2|TRBJ2-3|TRBV7-9
CASSLSRLKLAGEPSRQYF
>-|TRBJ2-5|TRBV1
CTSGREQYF
>-|TRBJ1-2|TRBV28
CASTVTAANYGYTF
>-|TRBJ1-1|TRBV6-6
CASRPSGTGEAFF
>-|TRBJ2-2|TRBV11-2
CASSPSPGITNTGELFF
>TRBD1|TRBJ2-4|TRBV9
CASSAEDRSGQYF
>-|TRBJ2-3|TRBV7-3
CASSLFVQDTQYF
>-|TRBJ2-2|TRBV7-6
CASTPDPGNTGELFF
>-|TRBJ2-3|TRBV7-8
CAIQLEGPDTQYF
>-|TRBJ1-3|TRBV7-2
CASSRGPLSSGNTIYF
>TRBD1|TRBJ2-2|TRBV9
CASSVDGRGQGGELFF
>-|TRBJ1-1|TRBV30
CASNSAGGRHTEAFF
>-|TRBJ1-4|TRBV6-1
CASSRYRSLNEKLFF
>TRBD1|TRBJ1-5|TRBV19
CASSIDRTGVQPQHF
>-|TRBJ2-7|TRBV2
CASRRRDNSYEQYF
>TRBD1|TRBJ1-6|TRBV30
CAWSKDRGLDNSPLHF
>-|TRBJ2-1|TRBV12-5
CASGVTTRSSYNEQFF
>TRBD2|TRBJ2-2|TRBV6-6
CASSRLGLEVGELFF
>-|TRBJ1-1|TRBV6-1
CASSENPPGLNTEAFF
>TRBD2|TRBJ2-1|TRBV23-1
CASSSDPSGGANNEQFF
>TRBD1|TRBJ1-5|TRBV6-6
CASSYWLGQGNQPQHF
>-|TRBJ2-6|TRBV7-3
CASSNETRLSGANGLTF
>TRBD1|TRBJ1-4|TRBV7-9
CASSLRQGTNEKLFF
>TRBD1|TRBJ2-1|TRBV30
CAWSPRGRGNYNEQFF
>-|TRBJ2-1|TRBV9
CASSRWDSPYNEQFF
>TRBD1|TRBJ2-5|TRBV14
CASSPRGTVEGKETQYF
>-|TRBJ1-2|TRBV28
CASSSRVSNYGYTF
>-|TRBJ2-1|TRBV6-1
CASSENRGRNNEQFF